The 9 T cell receptor beta chains reported below all come from one sample, sequenced in a study of PD-L1 blockade in urothelial cancer. The repertoire was sequenced with immunoSEQ multiplex PCR; TCRdb's copy has only in-frame clones and lacks some. Counted here are 55,000 to 70,000 clones, just over 85% occurring once; the ten biggest clones make up less than 3%. Sequenced material: PBMCs, taken around atezolizumab (anti-PD-L1) treatment. The source of these receptors is a man in his fifties with urothelial cancer.

The count of this clone is one. J is TRBJ1-3 and V is TRBV6-5; maybe TRBD1 (5 bases). CDR1 and CDR2 (germline): MNHEY, SVGAGI. The length of the CDR3 is 14 residues. V lost 5 bases and J 0 bases, leaving 8 bases between the germline ends. The CDR3 loop reads CASSPQGSGNTIYF. The CDR3 DNA sequence: TGTGCCAGCAGTCCGCAGGGCTCTGGAAACACCATATATTTT.

This rearrangement joins TRBV27 to TRBJ1-1; D not certain. The V gene lost 2 bases and the J gene lost 3 bases, with 7 bases spanning the gap. This CDR3 has 13 residues. Germline V gene data show CDR1 as MNHEY and CDR2 as SMNVEV (reference sequence). DNA of the CDR3: TGTGCCAGCAGTTTAAACGCAGACACTGAAGCTTTCTTT. Translated: CASSLNADTEAFF.

This clone was observed a single time. The rearrangement uses TRBV28 and TRBJ2-7, with 10 nucleotides matching TRBD2. The CDR3 has 14 residues. Looked up from germline, CDR1 is MDHEN and CDR2 is SYDVKM. The J segment lost 3 bases and the V segment lost 6 bases, leaving 5 bases of the junction unmatched. CDR3 protein: CASRRQRGGYEQYF. The CDR3 DNA reads TGTGCCAGCAGAAGACAGCGGGGGGGCTACGAGCAGTACTTC.

On this clone itself: In the same sample, other DNA sequences code for this CDR3. The chain carries TRBV7-9 and TRBJ2-1, with 7 bases lining up with TRBD2. Germline lookup yields CDR1 SEHNR and CDR2 FQNEAQ (reference sequence). Trimming removed 0 bases from V and 4 bases from J; junction bases left unmatched: 3. The CDR3 is 15 amino acids. CDR3 protein: CASSLAPSGYNEQFF. CDR3 sequence (DNA): TGTGCCAGCAGCTTAGCACCTAGCGGATACAATGAGCAGTTCTTC.

The chain carries TRBV6-5 and TRBJ2-1; maybe TRBD2 (5 bases). V was shortened by 5 bases and J by 3 bases, with 14 bases between the two germline ends. CDR1 is MNHEY, CDR2 SVGAGI, per germline. The CDR3 length is 15 residues. This CDR3 is CASSGPSFGYNEQFF. The CDR3 region has the DNA TGTGCCAGCAGTGGTCCTAGCTTTGGCTACAATGAGCAGTTCTTC.

The chain recombines TRBV28 with TRBJ2-2; 7 positions match TRBD2. CDR3 length: 15 amino acids. Losses at the gene ends were 10 bases for V and 1 base for J; bases not matched to a gene: 9. Germline values: CDR1 MDHEN, CDR2 SYDVKM. The CDR3 loop reads CATPRSGGNTGELFF. Written as DNA, the CDR3 is TGTGCCACCCCACGGTCGGGGGGGAACACCGGGGAGCTGTTTTTT.

The CDR3 DNA is TGTGCCAGCAGCTTGCACGGGGGTGCCCCTGAAGCTTTCTTT. Translation gives CASSLHGGAPEAFF. J is TRBJ1-1 and V is TRBV5-6; possibly TRBD1 for D (5 bases). Trimming removed 1 base from V and 6 bases from J, with 13 bases in between. The V gene's germline CDR1 is SGHDT and CDR2 YYEEEE. The CDR3 loop spans 14 amino acids.

The J gene is TRBJ1-1, the V gene TRBV10-3, with 7 nucleotides matching TRBD1. Germline V gives CDR1 ENHRY, CDR2 SYGVKD. With 2 bases clipped from V and 1 base from J, the junction kept 4 bases outside the gene matches. This CDR3 is built from 15 residues. The DNA for the CDR3 is TGTGCCATCAGTGAGGACTCAGGGGGGAACACTGAAGCTTTCTTT. This translates into CAISEDSGGNTEAFF.

The V and J genes are TRBV19 and TRBJ1-2; D unclear. The CDR3 consists of 12 residues. The germline V and J ends were trimmed by 6 bases and 8 bases, with 13 bases remaining between them. Germline V gives CDR1 LNHDA, CDR2 SQIVND (reference sequence). This CDR3 reads CASSASGGGYTF. As DNA, the CDR3 is TGTGCCAGTAGCGCCTCCGGCGGGGGCTACACCTTC.